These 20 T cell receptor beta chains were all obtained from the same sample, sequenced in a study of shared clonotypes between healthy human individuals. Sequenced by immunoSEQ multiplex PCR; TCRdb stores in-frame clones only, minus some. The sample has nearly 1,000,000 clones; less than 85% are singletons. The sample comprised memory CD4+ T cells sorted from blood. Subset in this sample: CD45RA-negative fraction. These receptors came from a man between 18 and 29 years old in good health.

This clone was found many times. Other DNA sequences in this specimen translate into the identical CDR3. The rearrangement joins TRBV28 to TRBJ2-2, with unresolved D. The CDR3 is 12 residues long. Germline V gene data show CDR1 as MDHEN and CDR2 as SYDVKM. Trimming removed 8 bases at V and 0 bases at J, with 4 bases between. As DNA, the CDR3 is TGTGCCAGCCCTTCGAACACCGGGGAGCTGTTTTTT. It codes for CASPSNTGELFF. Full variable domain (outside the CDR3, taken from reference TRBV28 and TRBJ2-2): DVKVTQSSRYLVKRTGEKVFLECVQDMDHENMFWYRQDPGLGLRLIYFSYDVKMKEKGDIPEGYSVSREKKERFSLILESASTNQTSMYLCASPSNTGELFFGEGSRLTVL.

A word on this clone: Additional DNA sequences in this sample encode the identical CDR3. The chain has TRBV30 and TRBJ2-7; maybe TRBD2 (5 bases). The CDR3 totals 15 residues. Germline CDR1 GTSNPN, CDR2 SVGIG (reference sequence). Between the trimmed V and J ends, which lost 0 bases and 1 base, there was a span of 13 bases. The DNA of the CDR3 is TGTGCCTGGAGTGTACGTGGTAGCGCTTCCTACGAGCAGTACTTC. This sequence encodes CAWSVRGSASYEQYF.

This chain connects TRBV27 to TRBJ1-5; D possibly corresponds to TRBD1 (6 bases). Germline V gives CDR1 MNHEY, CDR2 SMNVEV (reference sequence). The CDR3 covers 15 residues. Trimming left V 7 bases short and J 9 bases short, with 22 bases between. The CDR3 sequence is CASTRPWTWGLPQHF. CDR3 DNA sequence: TGTGCCAGCACTCGTCCTTGGACTTGGGGGCTGCCCCAGCATTTT.

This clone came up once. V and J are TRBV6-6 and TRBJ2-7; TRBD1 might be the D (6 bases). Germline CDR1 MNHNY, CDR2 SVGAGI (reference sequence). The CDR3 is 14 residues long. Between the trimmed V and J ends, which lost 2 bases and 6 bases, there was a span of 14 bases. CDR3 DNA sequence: TGTGCCAGCAGTTACGCGGGCAGGGGATCCGAGCAGTACTTC. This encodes CASSYAGRGSEQYF.

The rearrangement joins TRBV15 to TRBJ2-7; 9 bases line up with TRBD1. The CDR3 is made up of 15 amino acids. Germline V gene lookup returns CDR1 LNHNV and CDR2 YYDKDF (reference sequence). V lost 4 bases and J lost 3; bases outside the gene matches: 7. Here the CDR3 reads CATSIWGQGSYEQYF. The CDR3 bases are TGTGCCACCAGCATTTGGGGACAGGGAAGCTACGAGCAGTACTTC. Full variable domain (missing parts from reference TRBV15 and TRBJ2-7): DAMVIQNPRYQVTQFGKPVTLSCSQTLNHNVMYWYQQKSSQAPKLLFHYYDKDFNNEADTPDNFQSRRPNTSFCFLDIRSPGLGDTAMYLCATSIWGQGSYEQYFGPGTRLTVT.

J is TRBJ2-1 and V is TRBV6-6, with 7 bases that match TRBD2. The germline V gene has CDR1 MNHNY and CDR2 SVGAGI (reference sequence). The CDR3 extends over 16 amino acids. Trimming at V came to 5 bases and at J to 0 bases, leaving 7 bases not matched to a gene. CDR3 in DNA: TGTGCCAGCAGTCCACTCGGGACTATCTCCTACAATGAGCAGTTCTTC. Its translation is CASSPLGTISYNEQFF.

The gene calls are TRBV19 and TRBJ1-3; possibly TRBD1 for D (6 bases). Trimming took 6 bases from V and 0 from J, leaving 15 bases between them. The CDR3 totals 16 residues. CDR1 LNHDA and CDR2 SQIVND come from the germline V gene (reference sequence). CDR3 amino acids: CASSPQTGDSGNTIYF. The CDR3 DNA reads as TGTGCCAGTAGCCCCCAGACAGGTGACTCTGGAAACACCATATATTTT.

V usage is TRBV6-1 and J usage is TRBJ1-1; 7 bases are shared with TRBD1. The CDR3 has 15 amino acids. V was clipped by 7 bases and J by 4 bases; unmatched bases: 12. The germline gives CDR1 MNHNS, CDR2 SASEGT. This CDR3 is CASIPLDRVGTEAFF. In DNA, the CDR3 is TGTGCCAGCATTCCCCTTGACAGGGTAGGCACTGAAGCTTTCTTT.

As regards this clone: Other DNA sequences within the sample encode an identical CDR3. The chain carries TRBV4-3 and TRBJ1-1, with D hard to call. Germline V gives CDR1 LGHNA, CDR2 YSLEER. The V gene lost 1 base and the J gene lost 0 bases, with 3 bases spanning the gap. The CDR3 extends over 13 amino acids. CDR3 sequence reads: CASSQVMNTEAFF. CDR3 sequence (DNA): TGCGCCAGCAGCCAAGTAATGAACACTGAAGCTTTCTTT.

The CDR3 region is CASSDGSLGTDTQYF. CDR3 coding DNA: TGTGCCAGCAGTGACGGGAGTCTGGGCACAGATACGCAGTATTTT. The chain carries TRBV2 and TRBJ2-3; D possibly corresponds to TRBD2 (6 bases). The V gene's germline CDR1 is SNHLY and CDR2 FYNNEI. V was trimmed by 3 bases and J by 1 base, leaving 11 bases between them. This CDR3 has 15 amino acids.

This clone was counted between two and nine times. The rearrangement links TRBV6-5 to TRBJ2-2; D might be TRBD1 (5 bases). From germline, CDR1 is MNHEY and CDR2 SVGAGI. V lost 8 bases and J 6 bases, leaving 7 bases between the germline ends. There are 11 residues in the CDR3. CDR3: CASRQSGELFF. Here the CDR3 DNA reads TGTGCCAGCCGACAGTCCGGGGAGCTGTTTTTT.

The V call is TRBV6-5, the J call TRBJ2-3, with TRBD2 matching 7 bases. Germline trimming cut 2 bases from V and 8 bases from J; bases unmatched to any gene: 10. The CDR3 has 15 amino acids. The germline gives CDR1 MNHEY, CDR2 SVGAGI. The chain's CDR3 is CASSYGAGPPRTQYF. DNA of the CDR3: TGTGCCAGCAGTTACGGAGCGGGACCTCCTCGTACGCAGTATTTT.

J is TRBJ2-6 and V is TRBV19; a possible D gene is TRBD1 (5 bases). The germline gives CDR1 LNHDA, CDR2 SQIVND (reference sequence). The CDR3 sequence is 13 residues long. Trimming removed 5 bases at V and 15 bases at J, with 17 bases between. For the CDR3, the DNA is TGTGCCAGTAGTCTCCACTGGGGCACCCCCCTGACTTTC. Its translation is CASSLHWGTPLTF. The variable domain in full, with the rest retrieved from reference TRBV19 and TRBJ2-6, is DGGITQSPKYLFRKEGQNVTLSCEQNLNHDAMYWYRQDPGQGLRLIYYSQIVNDFQKGDIAEGYSVSREKKESFPLTVTSAQKNPTAFYLCASSLHWGTPLTFGAGSRLTVL.

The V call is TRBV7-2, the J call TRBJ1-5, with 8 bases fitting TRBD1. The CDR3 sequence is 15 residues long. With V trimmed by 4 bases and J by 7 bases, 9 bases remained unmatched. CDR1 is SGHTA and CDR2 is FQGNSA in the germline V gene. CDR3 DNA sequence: TGTGCCAGCAGCTCCCAGGGGGCGCTTAGGCAGCCCCAGCATTTT. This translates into CASSSQGALRQPQHF.

CDR3 loop: CAWSVQGREQYF. CDR3 in DNA: TGTGCCTGGAGTGTACAAGGGCGCGAGCAGTACTTC. V gene TRBV30 combines with J gene TRBJ2-7; no definite D call. The CDR3 contains 12 residues. The V gene's germline CDR1 is GTSNPN and CDR2 SVGIG (reference sequence). The V end was cut by 0 bases, the J end by 6 bases, with 9 bases between.

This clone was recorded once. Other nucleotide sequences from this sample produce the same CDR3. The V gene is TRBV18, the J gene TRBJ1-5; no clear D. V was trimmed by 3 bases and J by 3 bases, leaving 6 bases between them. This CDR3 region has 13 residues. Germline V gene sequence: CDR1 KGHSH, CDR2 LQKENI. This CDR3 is CASSPGANQPQHF. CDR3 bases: TGTGCCAGCTCACCCGGTGCCAATCAGCCCCAGCATTTT.

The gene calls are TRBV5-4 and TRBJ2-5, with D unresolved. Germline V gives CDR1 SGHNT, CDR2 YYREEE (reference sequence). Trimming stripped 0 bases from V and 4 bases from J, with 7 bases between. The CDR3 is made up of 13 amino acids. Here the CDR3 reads CASSLGMLETQYF. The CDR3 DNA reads TGTGCCAGCAGCTTGGGGATGTTAGAGACCCAGTACTTC.

The CDR3 nucleotides read TGTGCCAGCATCCGGGGGGGAGTCAGCACCGGGGAGCTGTTTTTT. Translated: CASIRGGVSTGELFF. The chain recombines TRBV2 with TRBJ2-2; TRBD2 matches 8 bases. The CDR3 has 15 residues. J gave up 4 bases and V 7 bases, and 8 bases lay outside the gene matches. CDR1 and CDR2 (germline): SNHLY, FYNNEI.

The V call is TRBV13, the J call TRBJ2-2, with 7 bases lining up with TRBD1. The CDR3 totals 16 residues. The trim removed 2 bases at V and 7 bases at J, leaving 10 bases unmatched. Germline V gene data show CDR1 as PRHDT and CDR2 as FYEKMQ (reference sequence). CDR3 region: CASSLYRQGYNGELFF. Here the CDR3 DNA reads TGTGCCAGCAGCTTATACAGACAGGGTTATAACGGGGAGCTGTTTTTT.

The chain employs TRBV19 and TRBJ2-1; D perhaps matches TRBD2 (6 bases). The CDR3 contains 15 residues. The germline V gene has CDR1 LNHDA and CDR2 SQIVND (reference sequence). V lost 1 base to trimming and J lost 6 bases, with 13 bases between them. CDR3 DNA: TGTGCCAGTAGTATAGTTTTTCGGGGGAGCAATGAGCAGTTCTTC. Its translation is CASSIVFRGSNEQFF.